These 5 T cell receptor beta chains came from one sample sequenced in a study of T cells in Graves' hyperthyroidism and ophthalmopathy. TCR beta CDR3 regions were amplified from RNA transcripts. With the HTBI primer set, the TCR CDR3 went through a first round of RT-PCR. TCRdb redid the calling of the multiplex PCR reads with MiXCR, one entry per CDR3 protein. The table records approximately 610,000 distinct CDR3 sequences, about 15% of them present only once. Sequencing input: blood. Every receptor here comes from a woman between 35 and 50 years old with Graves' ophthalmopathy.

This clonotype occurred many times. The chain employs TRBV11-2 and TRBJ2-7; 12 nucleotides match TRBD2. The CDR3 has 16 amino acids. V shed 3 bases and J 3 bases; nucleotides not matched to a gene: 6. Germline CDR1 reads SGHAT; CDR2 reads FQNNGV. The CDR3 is CASSFTTSGSGYEQYF. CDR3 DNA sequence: TGTGCCAGCAGCTTCACGACTAGCGGGAGCGGCTACGAGCAGTACTTC.

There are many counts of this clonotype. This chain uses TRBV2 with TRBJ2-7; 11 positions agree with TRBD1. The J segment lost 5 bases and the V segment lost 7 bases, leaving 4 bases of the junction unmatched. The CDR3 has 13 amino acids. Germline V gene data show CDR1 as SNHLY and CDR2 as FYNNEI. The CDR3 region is CASTGTGGNEQYF. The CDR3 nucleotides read TGTGCCAGCACCGGGACAGGGGGAAACGAGCAGTACTTC.

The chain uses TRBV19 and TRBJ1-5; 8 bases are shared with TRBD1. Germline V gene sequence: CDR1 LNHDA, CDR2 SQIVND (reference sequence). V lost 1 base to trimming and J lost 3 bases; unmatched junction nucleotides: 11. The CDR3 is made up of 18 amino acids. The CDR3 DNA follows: TGTGCCAGTAGTATAGCTGGGTGGACAGGGAACATCAATCAGCCCCAGCATTTT. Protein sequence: CASSIAGWTGNINQPQHF.

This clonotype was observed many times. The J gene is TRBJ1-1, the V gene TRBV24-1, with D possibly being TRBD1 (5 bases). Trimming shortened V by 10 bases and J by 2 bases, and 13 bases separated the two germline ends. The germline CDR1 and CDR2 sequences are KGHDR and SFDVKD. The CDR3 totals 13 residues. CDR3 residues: CATRGGINTEAFF. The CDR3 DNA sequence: TGTGCCACGAGGGGTGGAATAAACACTGAAGCTTTCTTT.

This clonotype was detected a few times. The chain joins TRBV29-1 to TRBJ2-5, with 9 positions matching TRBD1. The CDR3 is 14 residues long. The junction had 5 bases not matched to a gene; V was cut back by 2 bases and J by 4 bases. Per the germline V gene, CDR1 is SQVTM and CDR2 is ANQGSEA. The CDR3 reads CSVESTGGIETQYF. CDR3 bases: TGCAGCGTTGAATCAACAGGGGGCATAGAGACCCAGTACTTC.